This is a list of T cell receptor beta chains from one sample in a study of cytomegalovirus exposure and HLA in healthy donors. Sequenced by immunoSEQ multiplex PCR; TCRdb stores in-frame clones only, minus some. This sample has fewer than 150,000 clones; 80% occur once, and the top ten carry approximately 4.8%. Sample: PBMCs. The receptor source for this set is a man under 40 in good health. The CDR3 runs from the conserved cysteine through the conserved F or W. A D gene is named only where the DNA matches it firmly. Size is stated for part of the rows, as once, few or many counts, or as a class when the clone is expanded.

size	D	V	J	CDR3	DNA
-	-	TRBV7-9	TRBJ2-1	CSSNLNGGSYNEQFF	TGTTCCAGCAACCTGAACGGGGGCTCCTACAATGAGCAGTTCTTC
-	TRBD1	TRBV7-2	TRBJ1-6	CASSLVVGTGESPLHF	TGTGCCAGCAGCTTAGTGGTGGGGACAGGGGAGTCACCCCTCCACTTT
-	TRBD1	TRBV5-5	TRBJ1-4	CASSTHRGGEKLFF	TGTGCCAGCAGCACGCACAGGGGAGGAGAAAAACTGTTTTTT
-	TRBD1	TRBV30	TRBJ2-2	CAWSARGRGRTGELFF	TGTGCCTGGAGCGCCAGGGGGCGGGGTCGGACCGGGGAGCTGTTTTTT
-	-	TRBV20-1	TRBJ1-1	CSASTQNEAFF	TGCAGTGCTAGTACCCAGAATGAAGCTTTCTTT
-	-	TRBV2	TRBJ2-1	CASRDSPSSYNEQFF	TGTGCCAGCCGGGACTCTCCAAGCTCCTACAATGAGCAGTTCTTC
-	-	TRBV5-1	TRBJ1-4	CASRSNSGGFNEKLFF	TGCGCCAGCCGATCAAACTCCGGAGGGTTTAATGAAAAACTGTTTTTT
-	-	TRBV25-1	TRBJ1-1	CASSEGFGGWADGAFF	TGTGCCAGCAGTGAGGGATTCGGGGGGTGGGCCGATGGAGCTTTCTTT
-	-	TRBV27	TRBJ2-3	CAILLNRWDNTDTQYF	TGTGCCATCCTCCTAAACAGGTGGGACAACACAGATACGCAGTATTTT
-	TRBD1	TRBV13	TRBJ2-2	CASSLQTGGNTGELFF	TGTGCCAGCAGCTTACAGACAGGGGGCAACACCGGGGAGCTGTTTTTT
once	-	TRBV19	TRBJ1-5	CASSSTGNVNSNQPQHF	TGTGCCAGTAGTAGCACAGGGAATGTTAATAGCAATCAGCCCCAGCATTTT
-	TRBD2	TRBV29-1	TRBJ2-5	CSARTSWTGETQYF	TGCAGCGCCCGGACTAGCTGGACGGGGGAGACCCAGTACTTC
few	-	TRBV19	TRBJ1-5	CASTHLGIPGGDQYQPQHF	TGTGCCAGTACCCATCTGGGGATACCGGGGGGGGACCAATATCAGCCCCAGCATTTT
once	TRBD1	TRBV5-5	TRBJ2-1	CASSSTGGHISYNEQFF	TGTGCCAGCAGTTCTACAGGGGGCCACATCTCCTACAATGAGCAGTTCTTC
-	-	TRBV6-6	TRBJ2-7	CASRIADTYEQYF	TGTGCCAGCAGGATAGCGGACACCTACGAGCAGTACTTC